The next 28 T cell receptor beta chains were all read from a single sample in a study of T-cell reconstitution after alpha-beta-depleted transplantation in children (dated by TCRdb to the mid-2010s). The library was produced with PCR. Instrument used: Illumina HiSeq 2500. Molecular barcoding was employed in the preparation of TCR libraries, with unique molecular identifiers being used to normalize TCRbeta repertoire quantification. TCRdb took the public reads, trimmed them with fastp at Q25, ran MiXCR for clone calling and kept in-frame beta chains. Records with the same CDR3 protein are collapsed into one entry carrying the most frequent genes and DNA. For this sample there are roughly 280,000 distinct CDR3 sequences; 11% appear just once. Clones ranked in the top ten supply about a quarter of the sample. This specimen's treatment or condition label, per the study, means: allogeneic hematopoietic cell transplantation with graft depleted of TCRalphabeta T cells and CD19 B cells.

The source was peripheral blood, collected 180 days after TCRalphabeta/CD19-depleted stem cell transplant. The receptors come from a male patient aged 2 to 9 who had a stem cell transplant for chronic granulomatous disease, so the T cells may come from the graft donor.

Ten or more counts support this clonotype. This sequence joins TRBV12-3 or TRBV12-4 and TRBJ2-3; D not certain. Trimming took off 2 bases at V and 6 bases at J, with 6 bases between the two ends. CDR3 length: 12 residues. DNA of the CDR3: TGTGCCAGCAGTTTATTCGGGGATACGCAGTATTTT. It translates to CASSLFGDTQYF.

In this sample, this clonotype turned up many times. The chain joins TRBV12-3 or TRBV12-4 to TRBJ2-3; 8 bases line up with TRBD2. CDR3 length: 15 amino acids. With 4 bases clipped from V and 1 base from J, the junction kept 4 bases outside the gene matches. The CDR3 nucleotides are TGTGCCAGCAGTTCCGGGACTAGGGGCACAGATACGCAGTATTTT. Encoded protein: CASSSGTRGTDTQYF.

This clonotype has just a few counts. V usage is TRBV28 and J usage is TRBJ2-1; D gene uncertain. Trimming removed 8 bases from V and 1 base from J, with 15 bases in between. Germline CDR1 reads MDHEN; CDR2 reads SYDVKM. There are 15 residues in the CDR3. The CDR3 DNA is TGTGCCAGCTCTCGGGTCGCTCGGTCCTACAATGAGCAGTTCTTC. Protein: CASSRVARSYNEQFF.

The V gene is TRBV28, the J gene TRBJ1-1, with unresolved D. The CDR3 contains 13 residues. Germline V gene lookup returns CDR1 MDHEN and CDR2 SYDVKM. Trimming pared 6 bases from V and 7 bases from J, leaving 15 bases between. The DNA of the CDR3 is TGTGCCAGCAGCAACCAACCGGGGTTTGAAGCTTTCTTT. Amino acid sequence: CASSNQPGFEAFF.

This clonotype was observed a few times. V gene TRBV6-1 combines with J gene TRBJ2-2; no definite D call. The V gene's germline CDR1 is MNHNS and CDR2 SASEGT. Trimming left V 7 bases short and J 0 bases short, with 12 bases between. CDR3 size: 15 residues. The CDR3, as DNA: TGTGCCAGCACCCATAACAGCGCGAACACCGGGGAGCTGTTTTTT. It is translated as CASTHNSANTGELFF.

This clonotype was counted many times. The chain employs TRBV7-2 and TRBJ2-7; TRBD2 is a possible D gene (6 bases). CDR1 is SGHTA and CDR2 is FQGNSA in the germline V gene. The length of the CDR3 is 13 residues. Trimming removed 5 bases from V and 1 base from J, with 9 bases in between. CDR3 region: CASSPRGSYEQYF. CDR3 nucleotide sequence: TGTGCCAGCAGCCCGCGGGGATCCTACGAGCAGTACTTC.

Ten or more counts support this clonotype. J is TRBJ2-1 and V is TRBV29-1; TRBD2 is a possible D gene (6 bases). CDR3 length: 14 residues. V was shortened by 7 bases and J by 0 bases, with 13 bases between the two germline ends. Germline V gene data show CDR1 as SQVTM and CDR2 as ANQGSEA. CDR3 bases: TGCAGCGGTAGTAGCGGAACCTCCTACAATGAGCAGTTCTTC. The encoded protein is CSGSSGTSYNEQFF.

This clonotype was seen repeatedly, ten times or more. CDR3 sequence reads: CASSLSTSGEIYEQYF. DNA for the CDR3: TGTGCCAGCAGCTTAAGTACTAGCGGGGAAATCTACGAGCAGTACTTC. The chain couples TRBV7-9 to TRBJ2-7; 10 positions agree with TRBD2. This CDR3 has 16 amino acids. Germline loops: CDR1 SEHNR, CDR2 FQNEAQ (reference sequence). V dropped 2 bases and J dropped 3; count of bases not matched to a gene: 7.

The rearrangement joins TRBV12-3 or TRBV12-4 to TRBJ1-2; D call uncertain. CDR3 length: 14 residues. With 6 bases removed from V and 4 bases from J, the gap between germline ends came to 15 bases. CDR3 region: CASSSMGRGYGYTF. As DNA, the CDR3 is TGTGCCAGCAGCAGCATGGGTCGGGGCTATGGCTACACCTTC.

This clonotype was picked up many times. This chain uses TRBV6-5 with TRBJ2-2, with TRBD1 as a possible D gene (6 bases). The CDR3 totals 16 residues. V was pared by 4 bases and J by 5 bases, with 17 bases between. Germline V gene data show CDR1 as MNHEY and CDR2 as SVGAGI. The CDR3 loop is CASSSPWGHTTGELFF. In DNA, the CDR3 is TGTGCCAGCAGTTCCCCCTGGGGACACACAACCGGGGAGCTGTTTTTT.

As to this clonotype: This may stem from a read error, because a much larger clone lies one nucleotide away. V is TRBV20-1 and J is TRBJ2-5, with 9 bases aligning to TRBD1. Germline CDR1 DFQATT, CDR2 SNEGSKA (reference sequence). This CDR3 has 12 residues. The DNA of the CDR3 is TGCTGTGCAAAGGGACAGGGAGAGACCCAGTACTTC. Translated, it gives CCAKGQGETQYF.

This clonotype has at least ten counts. This chain joins TRBV12-3 or TRBV12-4 and TRBJ1-2; TRBD1 agrees at 7 bases. The trim removed 5 bases at V and 7 bases at J, leaving 4 bases unmatched. The CDR3 loop spans 12 amino acids. This CDR3 reads CASSQGVGGYTF. CDR3 coding DNA: TGTGCCAGCAGTCAGGGGGTGGGTGGCTACACCTTC.

This clonotype was observed many times. The rearrangement uses TRBV29-1 and TRBJ1-2; 8 bases are shared with TRBD1. Germline V gene data show CDR1 as SQVTM and CDR2 as ANQGSEA. V dropped 6 bases and J dropped 8; count of bases not matched to a gene: 5. This CDR3 comprises 11 residues. CDR3 sequence (DNA): TGCAGCGTCTCAGGGGGCGAAGGCTACACCTTC. This gives the protein CSVSGGEGYTF.

About this clonotype itself: Given a much more abundant clone one base away, this may be a read error. The rearrangement joins TRBV28 to TRBJ1-5; the D gene is possibly TRBD1 (5 bases). This CDR3 is 16 amino acids long. The germline CDR1 and CDR2 sequences are MDHEN and SYDVKM. Here the CDR3 reads CASSLTVAYSNQPQPF. The CDR3 bases are TGTGCCAGCAGTTTGACAGTAGCCTATAGCAATCAGCCCCAGCCTTTT.

This clonotype has just one count. One base away lies a much larger clone, so this may be a sequencing read error. The rearrangement links TRBV5-5 to TRBJ1-5, with D possibly TRBD1 on 5 matching bases. Trimming cost V 7 bases and J 6 bases, with 20 bases left between them. The CDR3 contains 15 residues. The germline V gene encodes CDR1 SGHKS and CDR2 YYEKEE (reference sequence). The CDR3 sequence: CASGPLGRARQPQHF. Written as DNA, the CDR3 is TGTGCCAGCGGCCCCCTAGGCAGGGCTCGTCAGCCCCAGCATTTT.

This clonotype was observed many times. This rearrangement joins TRBV20-1 to TRBJ1-2; no firm D call. The CDR3 is 15 amino acids. Germline loops: CDR1 DFQATT, CDR2 SNEGSKA (reference sequence). Trimming left V 0 bases short and J 0 bases short, with 11 bases between. CDR3 nucleotides: TGCAGTGCTAGAGATAGCCGGGCCTCTAACTATGGCTACACCTTC. It encodes CSARDSRASNYGYTF.

This clonotype has a handful of counts. The chain has TRBV19 and TRBJ2-1, with 10 nucleotides matching TRBD2. This CDR3 is 15 amino acids long. The ends lost 4 bases at V and 6 bases at J; junction bases unmatched: 6. The germline V gene has CDR1 LNHDA and CDR2 SQIVND (reference sequence). The chain's CDR3 is CASSTPIAGGNEQFF. The CDR3 nucleotides read TGTGCCAGTAGTACCCCCATAGCGGGGGGCAATGAGCAGTTCTTC.

The sample holds many counts of this clonotype. The chain employs TRBV29-1 and TRBJ2-3; D may be TRBD2 (7 bases). Trimming removed 7 bases from V and 5 bases from J, with 19 bases in between. The CDR3 covers 14 residues. The germline CDR1 and CDR2 sequences are SQVTM and ANQGSEA. CDR3 bases: TGCAGCGGAGATGGGGGGGCCGGTTTAGATACGCAGTATTTT. This codes for CSGDGGAGLDTQYF.

This clonotype showed up just a few times. The chain is built from TRBV29-1 and TRBJ2-5, with 9 nucleotides matching TRBD1. The junction had 10 bases not matched to a gene; V was cut back by 7 bases and J by 4 bases. This CDR3 contains 14 residues. Germline-derived CDR1 and CDR2 are SQVTM and ANQGSEA. The CDR3 DNA sequence: TGCAGCGCCGACCCTGGGACAGGGCTAGAGACCCAGTACTTC. Protein: CSADPGTGLETQYF.

This clonotype was seen repeatedly, ten times or more. The chain has TRBV5-1 and TRBJ2-7, with 11 bases aligning to TRBD1. Germline V gives CDR1 SGHRS, CDR2 YFSETQ. V lost 4 bases and J lost 4; bases outside the gene matches: 4. The CDR3 consists of 14 residues. The CDR3 nucleotides read TGCGCCAGCAGCAAGGGACAGGGGGGGTACGAGCAGTACTTC. Translated: CASSKGQGGYEQYF.

V is TRBV18 and J is TRBJ1-4, with 7 bases fitting TRBD1. CDR3 length equals 15 residues. Germline V lookup: CDR1 KGHSH, CDR2 LQKENI. The ends lost 3 bases at V and 5 bases at J; junction bases unmatched: 6. This CDR3 is CASSPEGAPNEKLFF. The DNA for the CDR3 is TGTGCCAGCTCACCCGAGGGGGCCCCGAATGAAAAACTGTTTTTT.

A remark on this clonotype: This may be a read error, as it is one base from a much larger clone. The rearrangement links TRBV5-1 to TRBJ2-5, with 8 bases that match TRBD2. The CDR3 consists of 16 residues. Trimming took 4 bases from V and 8 from J; bases not matched to a gene: 16. Germline CDR1 reads SGHRS; CDR2 reads YFSETQ. The CDR3 DNA sequence: TGCGCCAGCAGCAGAGAATTAGCGGGATCACGAGATACCCAGTACTTC. It is translated as CASSRELAGSRDTQYF. The full variable domain, with the rest looked up from reference TRBV5-1 and TRBJ2-5, is KAGVTQTPRYLIKTRGQQVTLSCSPISGHRSVSWYQQTPGQGLQFLFEYFSETQRNKGNFPGRFSGRQFSNSRSEMNVSTLELGDSALYLCASSRELAGSRDTQYFGPGTRLLVL.

Many counts were recorded for this clonotype. The V and J genes are TRBV7-8 and TRBJ1-1; D is unclear. The CDR3 runs 14 residues. In germline, CDR1 is SGHVS, CDR2 FQNEAQ. Trimming shortened V by 2 bases and J by 2 bases, and 9 bases separated the two germline ends. CDR3 sequence reads: CASSLRQRNTEAFF. The CDR3 DNA sequence: TGTGCCAGCAGCTTAAGGCAGCGTAACACTGAAGCTTTCTTT.

About this clonotype: Germline and junction disagree at one end, which may indicate a read error. V and J are TRBV2 and TRBJ2-3; the D gene is possibly TRBD1 (6 bases). The germline V gene has CDR1 SNHLY and CDR2 FYNNEI. The CDR3 is made up of 12 amino acids. CDR3 nucleotide sequence: TGTGCCAGCTGTGACAGGCCAGATACGCAGTATTTT. Protein: CASCDRPDTQYF.

Comments on this clonotype: A read error may explain this, as a much larger clone is one base away. The chain recombines TRBV5-5 with TRBJ1-4; D is unclear. There are 14 residues in the CDR3. Germline lookup yields CDR1 SGHKS and CDR2 YYEKEE (reference sequence). CDR3 in DNA: TGTTCCAGCAGCTTAGGTTCCGAAGATGAAAAACTGTTTTTT. Translated: CSSSLGSEDEKLFF.

This clonotype appeared many times. The gene calls are TRBV2 and TRBJ2-1; 7 bases match TRBD2. Trimming at V came to 7 bases and at J to 6 bases, leaving 9 bases not matched to a gene. The CDR3 contains 14 residues. In germline, CDR1 is SNHLY, CDR2 FYNNEI. CDR3 loop: CASISSGVFNEQFF. In nucleotides, the CDR3 is TGTGCCAGCATCTCTAGCGGCGTTTTCAATGAGCAGTTCTTC.

This clonotype was picked up many times. The rearrangement joins TRBV20-1 to TRBJ2-1, with a tentative D call TRBD2 (5 bases). Looked up from germline, CDR1 is DFQATT and CDR2 is SNEGSKA (reference sequence). The V and J ends lost 2 bases and 7 bases respectively, with 15 bases between them. The CDR3 is 14 residues long. CDR3 nucleotides: TGCAGTGCTAGAACCCCAAATCTAGCTAATGAGCAGTTCTTC. Amino acids: CSARTPNLANEQFF.

This clonotype occurred many times. The gene calls are TRBV20-1 and TRBJ2-1; TRBD2 aligns across 9 bases. V shed 6 bases, J shed 0 bases, and the junction held 12 bases outside the gene matches. CDR1 and CDR2 from the germline V gene are DFQATT and SNEGSKA (reference sequence). This CDR3 comprises 17 residues. CDR3 residues: CSASRLAGKSSYNEQFF. The CDR3 bases are TGCAGTGCGAGTCGGCTAGCGGGAAAAAGCTCCTACAATGAGCAGTTCTTC.